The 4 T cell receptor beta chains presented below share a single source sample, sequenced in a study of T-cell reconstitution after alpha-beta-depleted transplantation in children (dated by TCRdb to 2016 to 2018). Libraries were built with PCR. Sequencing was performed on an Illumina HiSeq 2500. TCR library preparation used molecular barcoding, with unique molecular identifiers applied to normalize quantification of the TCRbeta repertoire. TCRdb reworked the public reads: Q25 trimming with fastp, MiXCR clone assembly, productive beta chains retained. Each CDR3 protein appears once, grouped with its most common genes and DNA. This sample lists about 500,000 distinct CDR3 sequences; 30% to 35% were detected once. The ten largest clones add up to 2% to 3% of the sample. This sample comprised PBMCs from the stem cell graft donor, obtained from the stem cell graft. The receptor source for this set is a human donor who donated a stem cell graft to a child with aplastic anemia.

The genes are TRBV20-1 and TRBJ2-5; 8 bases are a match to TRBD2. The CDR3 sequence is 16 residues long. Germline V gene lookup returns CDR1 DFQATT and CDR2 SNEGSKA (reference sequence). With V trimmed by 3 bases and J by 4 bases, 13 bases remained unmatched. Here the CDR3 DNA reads TGCAGTGCTAGGGAATTCACGGGACTAGTGGGAGAGACCCAGTACTTC. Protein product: CSAREFTGLVGETQYF.

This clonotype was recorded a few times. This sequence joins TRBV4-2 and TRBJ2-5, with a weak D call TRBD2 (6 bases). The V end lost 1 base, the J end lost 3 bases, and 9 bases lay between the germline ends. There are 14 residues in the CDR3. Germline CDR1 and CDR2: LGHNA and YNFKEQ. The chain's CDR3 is CASSQGWGEETQYF. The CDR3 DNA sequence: TGTGCCAGCAGCCAAGGATGGGGGGAAGAGACCCAGTACTTC.

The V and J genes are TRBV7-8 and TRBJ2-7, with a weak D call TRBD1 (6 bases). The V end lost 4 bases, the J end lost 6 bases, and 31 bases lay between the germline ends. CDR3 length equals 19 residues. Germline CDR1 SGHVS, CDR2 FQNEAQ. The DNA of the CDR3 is TGTGCCAGCAGCTCGCCCTTCAGTACAGGGACCACAGTCCCTATCGAGCAGTACTTC. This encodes CASSSPFSTGTTVPIEQYF.

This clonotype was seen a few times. The CDR3 DNA follows: TGTGCCAGCAGCCAAGTAGGTCGGGAGCAGTTCTTC. Protein sequence: CASSQVGREQFF. The V and J genes are TRBV14 and TRBJ2-1, with D unresolved. V lost 1 base and J 10 bases, leaving 8 bases between the germline ends. CDR3 length: 12 residues. Per germline, CDR1 SGHDN and CDR2 FVKESK.